What follows are 15 T cell receptor beta chains derived from one specimen sequenced in a study of T cell changes during pregnancy in multiple sclerosis. Method: immunoSEQ multiplex PCR; TCRdb's copy keeps in-frame clones and lacks some. Of roughly 62,000 clones in the sample, 89% are singletons; the top ten hold about 2.5%. Sequences were derived from peripheral blood, sampled in the first trimester of pregnancy. Source of these receptors: a female donor with multiple sclerosis, enrolled in a pregnancy study.

This chain connects TRBV29-1 to TRBJ2-5; D uncertain. CDR3 length: 13 residues. In germline, CDR1 is SQVTM, CDR2 ANQGSEA. Trimming removed 3 bases at V and 2 bases at J, with 10 bases between. The CDR3 DNA is TGCAGCGTTGACGTGGCAGATCAAGAGACCCAGTACTTC. Amino acid sequence: CSVDVADQETQYF.

V usage is TRBV7-2 and J usage is TRBJ1-4; D might be TRBD1 (5 bases). V dropped 5 bases and J dropped 5 bases, with 12 bases sitting between them. CDR1 SGHTA and CDR2 FQGNSA come from the germline V gene. The CDR3 is made up of 14 amino acids. The CDR3 DNA follows: TGTGCCAGCAGCGTGGGGCAGGGCAATGAAAAACTGTTTTTT. It encodes CASSVGQGNEKLFF.

V is TRBV9 and J is TRBJ2-5; 12 bases fit TRBD2. This CDR3 has 17 residues. The germline gives CDR1 SGDLS, CDR2 YYNGEE. The trim removed 0 bases at V and 4 bases at J, leaving 7 bases unmatched. CDR3 loop: CASSVGKTSGGRETQYF. In DNA, the CDR3 is TGTGCCAGCAGCGTAGGGAAGACTAGCGGGGGAAGAGAGACCCAGTACTTC.

CDR3 DNA sequence: TGTGCCAGCAGCTTAACAGGCGGGAACACTGAAGCTTTCTTT. It translates to CASSLTGGNTEAFF. The chain uses TRBV7-8 and TRBJ1-1, with a possible D match to TRBD1 (5 bases). V was trimmed by 2 bases and J by 1 base, leaving 8 bases between them. The V gene's germline CDR1 is SGHVS and CDR2 FQNEAQ. The CDR3 totals 14 residues.

The chain combines TRBV7-9 with TRBJ1-1; the D gene is possibly TRBD1 (5 bases). V lost 0 bases to trimming and J lost 3 bases, with 14 bases between them. Germline V CDR1 and CDR2: SEHNR, FQNEAQ (reference sequence). This CDR3 contains 16 residues. In nucleotides, the CDR3 is TGTGCCAGCAGCTTAGCAGCCGGGGCGGGGGACACTGAAGCTTTCTTT. This sequence encodes CASSLAAGAGDTEAFF. Supplemented by reference TRBV7-9 and TRBJ1-1, the full variable domain reads DTGVSQNPRHKITKRGQNVTFRCDPISEHNRLYWYRQTLGQGPEFLTYFQNEAQLEKSRLLSDRFSAERPKGSFSTLEIQRTEQGDSAMYLCASSLAAGAGDTEAFFGQGTRLTVV.

This clone came up once. This chain links TRBV30 with TRBJ2-1, with D hard to call. V was shortened by 4 bases and J by 9 bases, with 13 bases between the two germline ends. From germline, CDR1 is GTSNPN and CDR2 SVGIG (reference sequence). CDR3 size: 12 residues. The CDR3: CAWNPQVGEQFF. As DNA, the CDR3 is TGTGCCTGGAACCCTCAGGTGGGTGAGCAGTTCTTC.

This clone appeared once. The chain uses TRBV7-9 and TRBJ2-3, with no clear D. Germline CDR1 SEHNR, CDR2 FQNEAQ (reference sequence). The V and J ends lost 3 bases and 4 bases respectively, with 17 bases between them. The CDR3 has 16 residues. CDR3 sequence: CASSFLPSKSPDTQYF. CDR3 DNA sequence: TGTGCCAGCAGCTTTCTCCCCTCGAAGAGTCCAGATACGCAGTATTTT.

The chain carries TRBV4-1 and TRBJ2-5; possible D gene TRBD1, 5 bases. The CDR3 runs to 15 residues. Trimming cost V 1 base and J 2 bases, with 11 bases left between them. Germline loops: CDR1 MGHRA, CDR2 YSYEKL. The CDR3 DNA follows: TGCGCCAGCAGCCAAGCCGTCAGGGCTCAAGAGACCCAGTACTTC. This codes for CASSQAVRAQETQYF.

The genes are TRBV19 and TRBJ2-7, with 8 bases that match TRBD1. Trimming cost V 5 bases and J 5 bases; bases outside gene matches: 8. The CDR3 runs 14 residues. Per germline, CDR1 LNHDA and CDR2 SQIVND (reference sequence). This chain's CDR3 is CASSQGTGPHEQYF. CDR3 coding DNA: TGTGCCAGTAGTCAGGGGACAGGCCCTCACGAGCAGTACTTC.

The chain uses TRBV7-9 and TRBJ1-2, with D perhaps matching TRBD1 (6 bases). Trimming pared 5 bases from V and 4 bases from J, leaving 14 bases between. Per the germline V gene, CDR1 is SEHNR and CDR2 is FQNEAQ (reference sequence). The CDR3 is 14 amino acids. CDR3 residues: CASSLGAGAYGYTF. CDR3 coding DNA: TGTGCCAGCAGCCTGGGGGCAGGAGCCTATGGCTACACCTTC.

The chain links TRBV29-1 to TRBJ1-4, with a tentative D call TRBD1 (5 bases). The CDR3 length is 15 residues. The germline gives CDR1 SQVTM, CDR2 ANQGSEA. Trimming shortened V by 0 bases and J by 8 bases, and 16 bases separated the two germline ends. CDR3 in amino acids: CSVEEGGAHSEKLFF. CDR3 nucleotides: TGCAGCGTTGAAGAGGGAGGGGCGCATAGCGAAAAACTGTTTTTT.

V is TRBV6-4 and J is TRBJ1-4, with D perhaps matching TRBD1 (6 bases). The CDR3 is 16 amino acids. Trimming left V 6 bases short and J 3 bases short, with 17 bases between. Per germline, CDR1 MRHNA and CDR2 SNTAGT. The CDR3 protein is CASSPGQNGPNEKLFF. The CDR3 DNA follows: TGTGCCAGCAGCCCCGGACAGAATGGCCCTAATGAAAAACTGTTTTTT.

The chain carries TRBV10-2 and TRBJ2-1; TRBD2 matches 7 bases. Germline V CDR1 and CDR2: WSHSY, SAAADI. J gave up 6 bases and V 2 bases, and 7 bases lay outside the gene matches. CDR3 length equals 15 residues. CDR3 DNA sequence: TGCGCCAGCAGTGAGGCGGGAGTTTTTCTCAATGAGCAGTTCTTC. It specifies CASSEAGVFLNEQFF.

The rearrangement uses TRBV5-1 and TRBJ1-2; D possibly corresponds to TRBD1 (5 bases). There are 14 residues in the CDR3. V was trimmed by 5 bases and J by 4 bases, leaving 15 bases between them. Germline V gene sequence: CDR1 SGHRS, CDR2 YFSETQ. This CDR3 is CASSRGSMVYGYTF. Written as DNA, the CDR3 is TGCGCCAGCAGTCGGGGGTCTATGGTCTATGGCTACACCTTC.

This chain uses TRBV27 with TRBJ1-5; 9 bases match TRBD1. The CDR3 has 14 amino acids. The V segment lost 3 bases and the J segment 5 bases; nucleotides outside the gene matches: 2. The germline CDR1 and CDR2 sequences are MNHEY and SMNVEV (reference sequence). In DNA form, the CDR3 reads TGTGCCAGCAGTTTGGGACAGGGCCATCAGCCCCAGCATTTT. Protein sequence: CASSLGQGHQPQHF.